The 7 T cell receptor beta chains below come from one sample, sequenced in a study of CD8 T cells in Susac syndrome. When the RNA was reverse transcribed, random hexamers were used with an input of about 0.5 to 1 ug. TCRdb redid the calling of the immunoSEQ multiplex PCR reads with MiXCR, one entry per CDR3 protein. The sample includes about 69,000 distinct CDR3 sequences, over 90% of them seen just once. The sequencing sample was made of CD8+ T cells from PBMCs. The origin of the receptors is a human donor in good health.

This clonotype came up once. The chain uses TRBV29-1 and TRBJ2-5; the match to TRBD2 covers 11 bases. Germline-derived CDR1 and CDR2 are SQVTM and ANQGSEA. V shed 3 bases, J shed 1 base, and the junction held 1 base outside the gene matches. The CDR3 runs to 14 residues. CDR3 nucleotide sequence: TGCAGCGTTGAGCTAGCGGGGGGCCAAGAGACCCAGTACTTC. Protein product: CSVELAGGQETQYF.

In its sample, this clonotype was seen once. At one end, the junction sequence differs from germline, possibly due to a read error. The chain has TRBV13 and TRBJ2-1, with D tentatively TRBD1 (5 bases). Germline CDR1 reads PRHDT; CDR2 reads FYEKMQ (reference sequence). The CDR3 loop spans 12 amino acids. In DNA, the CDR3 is TGTGCCAGCAGCTTAAACCTACCGACAGTGGTCTTC. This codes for CASSLNLPTVVF.

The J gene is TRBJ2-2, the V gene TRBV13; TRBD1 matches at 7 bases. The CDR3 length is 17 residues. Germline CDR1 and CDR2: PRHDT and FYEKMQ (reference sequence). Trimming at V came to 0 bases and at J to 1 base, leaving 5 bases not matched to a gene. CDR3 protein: CASSLGWTGENTGELFF. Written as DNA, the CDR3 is TGTGCCAGCAGCTTAGGGTGGACAGGAGAGAACACCGGGGAGCTGTTTTTT.

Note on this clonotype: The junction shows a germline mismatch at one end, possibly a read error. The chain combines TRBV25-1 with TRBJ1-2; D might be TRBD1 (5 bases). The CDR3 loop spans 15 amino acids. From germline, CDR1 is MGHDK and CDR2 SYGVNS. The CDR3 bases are TGTGCCAGCGGTGAAGGCAGGGTGGAAGAAGGTGGCTACACCTTC. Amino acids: CASGEGRVEEGGYTF.

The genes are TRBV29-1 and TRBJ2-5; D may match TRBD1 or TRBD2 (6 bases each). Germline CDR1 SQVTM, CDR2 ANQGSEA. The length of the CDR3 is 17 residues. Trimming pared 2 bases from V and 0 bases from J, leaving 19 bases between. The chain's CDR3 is CSVERPLGGGNQETQYF. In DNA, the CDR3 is TGCAGCGTTGAACGGCCCCTCGGAGGGGGTAACCAAGAGACCCAGTACTTC.

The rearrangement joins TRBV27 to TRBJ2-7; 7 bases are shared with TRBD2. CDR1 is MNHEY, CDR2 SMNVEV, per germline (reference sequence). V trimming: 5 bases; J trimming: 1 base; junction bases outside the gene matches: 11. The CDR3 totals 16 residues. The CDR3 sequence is CASSPSAGGLSYEQYF. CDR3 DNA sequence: TGTGCCAGCAGTCCATCCGCCGGGGGGTTATCCTACGAGCAGTACTTC.

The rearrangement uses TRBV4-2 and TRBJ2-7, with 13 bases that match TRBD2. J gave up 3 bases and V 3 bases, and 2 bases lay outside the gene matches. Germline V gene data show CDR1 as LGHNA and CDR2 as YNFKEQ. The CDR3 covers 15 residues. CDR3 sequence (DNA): TGTGCCAGCAGCCAGGGACTAGCGGGGCTCTACGAGCAGTACTTC. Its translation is CASSQGLAGLYEQYF.